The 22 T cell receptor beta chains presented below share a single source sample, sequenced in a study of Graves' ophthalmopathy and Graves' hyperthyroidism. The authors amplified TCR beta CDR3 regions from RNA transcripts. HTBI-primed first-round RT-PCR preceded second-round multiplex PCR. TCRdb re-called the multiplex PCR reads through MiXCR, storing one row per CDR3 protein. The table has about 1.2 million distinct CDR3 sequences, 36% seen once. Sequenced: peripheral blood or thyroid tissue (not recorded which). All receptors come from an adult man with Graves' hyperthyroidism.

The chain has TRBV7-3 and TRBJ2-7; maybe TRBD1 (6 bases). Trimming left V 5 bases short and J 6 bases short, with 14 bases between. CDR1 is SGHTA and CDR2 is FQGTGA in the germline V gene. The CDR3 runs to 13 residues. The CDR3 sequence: CASSKGTWGEQYF. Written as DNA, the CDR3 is TGTGCCAGCAGCAAAGGGACATGGGGCGAGCAGTACTTC.

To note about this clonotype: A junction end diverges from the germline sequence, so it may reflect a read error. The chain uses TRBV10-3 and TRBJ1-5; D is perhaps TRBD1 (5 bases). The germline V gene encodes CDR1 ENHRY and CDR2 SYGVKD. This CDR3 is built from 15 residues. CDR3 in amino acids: CASRTGTDSSQPQHF. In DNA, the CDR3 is TGTGCCAGCAGAACCGGGACGGATAGCAGTCAGCCCCAGCATTTT.

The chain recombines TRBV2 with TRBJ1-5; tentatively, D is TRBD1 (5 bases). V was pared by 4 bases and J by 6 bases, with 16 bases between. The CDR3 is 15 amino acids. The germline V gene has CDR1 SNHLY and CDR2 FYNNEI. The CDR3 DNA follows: TGTGCCAGCAGTGCGGGGGATCAAAGCGGTCAGCCCCAGCATTTT. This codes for CASSAGDQSGQPQHF.

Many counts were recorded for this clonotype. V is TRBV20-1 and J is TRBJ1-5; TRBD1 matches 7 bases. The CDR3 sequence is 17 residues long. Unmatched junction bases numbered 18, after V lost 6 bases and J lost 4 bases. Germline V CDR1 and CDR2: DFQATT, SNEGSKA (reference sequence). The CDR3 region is CSAALVGSRGANQPQHF. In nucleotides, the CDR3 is TGCAGTGCCGCCCTAGTCGGGAGCAGGGGGGCAAATCAGCCCCAGCATTTT.

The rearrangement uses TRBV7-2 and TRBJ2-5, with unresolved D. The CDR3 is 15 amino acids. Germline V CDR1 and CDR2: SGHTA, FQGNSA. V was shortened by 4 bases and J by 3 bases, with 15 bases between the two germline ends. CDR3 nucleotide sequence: TGTGCCAGCAGCTCCGTGAACAGTTGGAAAGAGACCCAGTACTTC. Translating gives CASSSVNSWKETQYF.

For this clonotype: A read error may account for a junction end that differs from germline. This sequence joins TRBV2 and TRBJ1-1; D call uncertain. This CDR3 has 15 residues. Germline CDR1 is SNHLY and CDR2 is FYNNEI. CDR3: CASSPLAGMNTGAFF. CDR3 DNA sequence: TGTGCCAGCAGCCCCCTTGCGGGGATGAACACTGGAGCTTTCTTT.

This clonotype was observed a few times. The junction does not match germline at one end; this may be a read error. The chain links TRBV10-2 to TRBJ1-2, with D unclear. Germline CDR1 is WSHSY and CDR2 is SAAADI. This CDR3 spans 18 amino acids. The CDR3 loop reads CASSEVSSGKRRPYGYTF. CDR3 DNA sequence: TGTGCCAGCAGTGAAGTGAGTTCCGGCAAACGACGGCCTTATGGCTACACCTTC.

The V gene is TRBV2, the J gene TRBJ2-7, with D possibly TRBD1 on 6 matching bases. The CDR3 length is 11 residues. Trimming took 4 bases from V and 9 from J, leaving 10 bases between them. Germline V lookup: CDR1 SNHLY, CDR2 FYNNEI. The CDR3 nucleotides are TGTGCCAGCAGTGCCCAAGGGGGGCAGTACTTC. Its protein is CASSAQGGQYF.

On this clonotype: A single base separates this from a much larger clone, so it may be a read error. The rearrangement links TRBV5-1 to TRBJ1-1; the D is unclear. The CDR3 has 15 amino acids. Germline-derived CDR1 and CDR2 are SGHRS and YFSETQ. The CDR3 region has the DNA TGCGCCAGCAGCTTGGCGGTCCCAAGACCCACTGAAGCTTCCTTT. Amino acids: CASSLAVPRPTEASF. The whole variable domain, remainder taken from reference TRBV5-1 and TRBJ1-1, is KAGVTQTPRYLIKTRGQQVTLSCSPISGHRSVSWYQQTPGQGLQFLFEYFSETQRNKGNFPGRFSGRQFSNSRSEMNVSTLELGDSALYLCASSLAVPRPTEASFGQGTRLTVV.

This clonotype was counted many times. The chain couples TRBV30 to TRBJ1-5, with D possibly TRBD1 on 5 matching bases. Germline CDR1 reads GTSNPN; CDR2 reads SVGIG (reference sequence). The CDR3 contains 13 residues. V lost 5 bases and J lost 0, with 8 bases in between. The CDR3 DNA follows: TGTGCCTGGGCCGACAGTAGCAATCAGCCCCAGCATTTT. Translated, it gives CAWADSSNQPQHF.

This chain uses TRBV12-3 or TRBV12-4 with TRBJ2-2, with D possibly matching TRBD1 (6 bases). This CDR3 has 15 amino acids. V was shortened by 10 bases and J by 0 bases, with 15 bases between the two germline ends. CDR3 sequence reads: CAITTGLTNTGELFF. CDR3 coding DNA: TGTGCCATCACGACAGGCCTTACGAACACCGGGGAGCTGTTTTTT.

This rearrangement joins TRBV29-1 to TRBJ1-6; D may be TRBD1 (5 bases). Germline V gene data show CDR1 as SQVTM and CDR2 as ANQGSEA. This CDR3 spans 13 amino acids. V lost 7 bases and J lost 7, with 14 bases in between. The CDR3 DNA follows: TGCAGCGCCCTCGGGACCGACAATTCACCCCTCCACTTT. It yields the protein CSALGTDNSPLHF.

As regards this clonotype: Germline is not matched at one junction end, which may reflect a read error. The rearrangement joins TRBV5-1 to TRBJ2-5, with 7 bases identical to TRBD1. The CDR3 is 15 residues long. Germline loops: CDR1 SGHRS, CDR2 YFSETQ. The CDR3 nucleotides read TGCGCCAGCGGCTTAGCGACAGGGATAGGGGAGACCCAGTACTTC. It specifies CASGLATGIGETQYF.

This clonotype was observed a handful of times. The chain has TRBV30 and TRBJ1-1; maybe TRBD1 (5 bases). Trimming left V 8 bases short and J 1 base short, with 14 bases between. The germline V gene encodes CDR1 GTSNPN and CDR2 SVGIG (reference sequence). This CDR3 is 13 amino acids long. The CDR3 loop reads CALGDGANTEAFF. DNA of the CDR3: TGTGCCCTGGGGGACGGCGCGAACACTGAAGCTTTCTTT.

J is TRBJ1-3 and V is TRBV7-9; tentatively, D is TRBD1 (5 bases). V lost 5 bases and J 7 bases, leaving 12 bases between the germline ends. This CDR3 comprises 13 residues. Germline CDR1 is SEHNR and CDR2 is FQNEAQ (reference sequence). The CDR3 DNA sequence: TGTGCCAGCAGCGGGGGACCTTCGAACACCATATATTTT. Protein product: CASSGGPSNTIYF.

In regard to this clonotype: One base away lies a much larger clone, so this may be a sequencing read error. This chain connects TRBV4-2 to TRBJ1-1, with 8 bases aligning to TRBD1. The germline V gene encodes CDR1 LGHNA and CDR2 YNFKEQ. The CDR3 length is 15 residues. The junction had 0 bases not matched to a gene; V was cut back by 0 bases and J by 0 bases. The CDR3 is CASSQEGQVNTEAFF. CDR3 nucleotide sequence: TGTGCCAGCAGCCAAGAGGGACAGGTGAACACTGAAGCTTTCTTT.

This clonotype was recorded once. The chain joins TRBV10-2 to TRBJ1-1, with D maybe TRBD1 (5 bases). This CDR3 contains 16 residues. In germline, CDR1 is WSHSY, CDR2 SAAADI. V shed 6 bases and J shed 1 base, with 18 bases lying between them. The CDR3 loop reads CASSLLQGERNTEAFF. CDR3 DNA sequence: TGCGCCAGCAGCTTGCTTCAGGGTGAGAGGAACACTGAAGCTTTCTTT.

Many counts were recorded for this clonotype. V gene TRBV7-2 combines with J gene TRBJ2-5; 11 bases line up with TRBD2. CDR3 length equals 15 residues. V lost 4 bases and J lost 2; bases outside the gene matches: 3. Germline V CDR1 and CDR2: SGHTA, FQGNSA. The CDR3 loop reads CASSYLAGGQETQYF. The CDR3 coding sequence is TGTGCCAGCAGCTACCTAGCGGGAGGACAAGAGACCCAGTACTTC.

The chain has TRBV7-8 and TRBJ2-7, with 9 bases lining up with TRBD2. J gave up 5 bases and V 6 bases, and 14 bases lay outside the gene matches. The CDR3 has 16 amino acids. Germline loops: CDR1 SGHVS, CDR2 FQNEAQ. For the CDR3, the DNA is TGTGCCAGCAGGTCTGGGAGGGTAGCGGGAGTTCACGAGCAGTACTTC. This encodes CASRSGRVAGVHEQYF.

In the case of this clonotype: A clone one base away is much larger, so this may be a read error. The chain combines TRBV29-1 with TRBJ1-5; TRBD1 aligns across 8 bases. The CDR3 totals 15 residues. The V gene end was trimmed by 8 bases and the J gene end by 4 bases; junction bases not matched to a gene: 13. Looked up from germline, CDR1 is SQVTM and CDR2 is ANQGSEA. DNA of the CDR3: TGCAGCATTGCGGACAGGGCCGGGGGAAATCAGCCCCAGCATTTT. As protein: CSIADRAGGNQPQHF.

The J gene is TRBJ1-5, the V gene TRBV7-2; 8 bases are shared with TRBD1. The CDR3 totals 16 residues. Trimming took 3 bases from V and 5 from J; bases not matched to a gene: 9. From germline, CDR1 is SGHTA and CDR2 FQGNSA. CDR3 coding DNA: TGTGCCAGCAGCTTTAAGGGGGGACAGGAGTATCAGCCCCAGCATTTT. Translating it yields CASSFKGGQEYQPQHF.

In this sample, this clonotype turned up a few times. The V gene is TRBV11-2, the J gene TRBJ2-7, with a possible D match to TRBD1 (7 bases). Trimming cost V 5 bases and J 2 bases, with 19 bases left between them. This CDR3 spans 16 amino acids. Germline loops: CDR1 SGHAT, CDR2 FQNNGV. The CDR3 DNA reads TGTGCCAGCAGCCCTATATATGGAGGGACAGCCTACGAGCAGTACTTC. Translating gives CASSPIYGGTAYEQYF.